This T cell receptor (beta chain) derives from a study of OX40 agonist ivuxolimab in advanced cancers. About the study: From about 23 to 85 years was the age range, with a mean of around 57 years, and about 83% were male.

Using immunoSEQ multiplex PCR, the repertoire was profiled, and TCRdb retains in-frame clones only, with some absent. The table shows about 94,000 clones, with over 75% occurring only once. With 4 bases removed from V and 5 bases from J, the gap between germline ends came to 15 bases. The CDR3 spans 15 residues. Germline V CDR1 and CDR2: SGHRS, YFSETQ. Exclusion of a patient followed from autoimmune disease history or systemic immunosuppression. The chain combines TRBV5-1 with TRBJ1-4; the D is unclear. The TCR originated in an adult with an advanced solid tumor such as melanoma, head and neck, liver or kidney cancer. Sequenced material: CD4+ or CD8+ T cells sorted from blood, taken in a trial of the OX40 agonist ivuxolimab. The CDR3 protein is CASSLTQRVNEKLFF. CDR3 coding DNA: TGCGCCAGCAGCCTGACCCAGCGGGTGAATGAAAAACTGTTTTTT. Full variable domain (rest looked up from reference TRBV5-1 and TRBJ1-4): KAGVTQTPRYLIKTRGQQVTLSCSPISGHRSVSWYQQTPGQGLQFLFEYFSETQRNKGNFPGRFSGRQFSNSRSEMNVSTLELGDSALYLCASSLTQRVNEKLFFGSGTQLSVL.